Below are 3 T cell receptor beta chains sequenced from a single sample in a study of blood T cell repertoires in COVID-19. Assay: immunoSEQ multiplex PCR; the TCRdb copy retains only in-frame clones and omits some. The sample has some 250,000 clones, approximately 84% seen once. The sequenced material came from PBMCs or T cells enriched from blood (not recorded which). Every receptor here comes from a middle-aged woman with acute COVID-19.

This rearrangement joins TRBV11-2 to TRBJ2-3, with TRBD1 as a possible D gene (6 bases). The CDR3 consists of 15 residues. Looked up from germline, CDR1 is SGHAT and CDR2 is FQNNGV. Trimming cost V 1 base and J 2 bases, with 10 bases left between them. DNA for the CDR3: TGTGCCAGCAGCTTAGCGGACAGTTACACAGATACGCAGTATTTT. It encodes CASSLADSYTDTQYF.

This chain joins TRBV5-1 and TRBJ1-5; TRBD1 agrees at 7 bases. CDR1 is SGHRS, CDR2 YFSETQ, per germline. The CDR3 sequence is 16 residues long. With 0 bases clipped from V and 2 bases from J, the junction kept 5 bases outside the gene matches. CDR3 in amino acids: CASSLAPTGGNQPQHF. In DNA, the CDR3 is TGCGCCAGCAGCTTGGCACCCACAGGGGGCAATCAGCCCCAGCATTTT.

The count of this clone is one. The DNA for the CDR3 is TGTGCCAGCAGTTTGACAGGCCTTGAGCAGTTCTTC. Translated: CASSLTGLEQFF. The chain employs TRBV12-3 or TRBV12-4 and TRBJ2-1; a weak D match, TRBD1 (6 bases). The V gene lost 3 bases and the J gene lost 9 bases, with 9 bases spanning the gap. There are 12 residues in the CDR3.